A selection of T cell receptor beta chains follows, all from one sample in a study of blood T cell repertoires in COVID-19. Repertoires were generated with immunoSEQ multiplex PCR, while TCRdb's copy carries only in-frame clones and drops some. The table lists some 500,000 clones, around nine tenths of them singletons. Sequencing used peripheral blood. Receptors were obtained from a woman aged 45-65 years with COVID-19, enrolled during active disease. Each CDR3 is given with its conserved first and last residue. D genes are given only for firm matches. The size of a clone is reported for some rows only, either as once, few or many, or as a class for expanded clones.

>15|-|TRBV6-5|-|TRBJ1-6
CASAWTGASYSPLHF
TGTGCCAGCGCTTGGACGGGAGCAAGTTACTCACCCCTCCACTTT
>13|few|TRBV3-1/TRBV3-2|-|TRBJ2-1
CASSQAGDNEQFF
TGTGCCAGCAGCCAAGCGGGGGACAATGAGCAGTTCTTC
>15|once|TRBV5-1|-|TRBJ1-2
CASSLYFTDDYGYTF
TGCGCCAGCAGCTTGTACTTCACAGATGACTATGGCTACACCTTC
>16|-|TRBV5-6|-|TRBJ1-2
CASSFPEIGINYGYTF
TGTGCCAGCAGCTTTCCGGAGATCGGGATTAACTATGGCTACACCTTC
>16|few|TRBV6-6|TRBD2|TRBJ2-7
CASSYPGGGRAYEQYF
TGTGCCAGCAGTTACCCTGGGGGCGGGAGGGCCTACGAGCAGTACTTC
>15|-|TRBV7-2|-|TRBJ1-5
CASSLVEGGNQPQHF
TGTGCCAGCAGCTTAGTTGAGGGGGGCAATCAGCCCCAGCATTTT
>16|-|TRBV27|-|TRBJ1-6
CASSLWAYSYNSPLHF
TGTGCCAGCAGTTTGTGGGCTTACTCCTATAATTCACCCCTCCACTTT
>15|-|TRBV11-2|TRBD1|TRBJ1-3
CASSWTGASGNTIYF
TGTGCCAGCAGCTGGACAGGGGCCTCTGGAAACACCATATATTTT
>17|-|TRBV5-6|-|TRBJ1-5
CASSFTPGADRHQPQHF
TGTGCCAGCAGCTTCACGCCGGGCGCCGACAGGCATCAGCCCCAGCATTTT
>16|-|TRBV19|TRBD1|TRBJ2-5
CASSDWTGSRKETQYF
TGTGCCAGTAGTGATTGGACAGGGTCCCGGAAAGAGACCCAGTACTTC
>17|-|TRBV11-3|TRBD2|TRBJ2-1
CASSLASGAHPDNEQFF
TGTGCCAGCAGCTTAGCTAGCGGGGCCCATCCCGACAATGAGCAGTTCTTC
>17|-|TRBV3-1/TRBV3-2|TRBD1|TRBJ1-5
CASSQGGHRGFDQPQHF
TGTGCCAGCAGCCAAGGGGGACACAGGGGTTTCGATCAGCCCCAGCATTTT
>17|-|TRBV19|-|TRBJ1-5
CASSMETGLGGNQPQHF
TGTGCCAGTAGTATGGAGACAGGCCTCGGGGGGAATCAGCCCCAGCATTTT
>14|once|TRBV6-5|TRBD2|TRBJ2-7
CASRAGTEGDEQYF
TGTGCCAGCAGAGCGGGGACGGAGGGAGACGAGCAGTACTTC
>14|-|TRBV5-4|-|TRBJ2-1
CASTSPGGYDEQFF
TGTGCCAGCACCTCCCCCGGGGGATATGATGAGCAGTTCTTC
>15|-|TRBV3-1/TRBV3-2|-|TRBJ2-1
CASSQAFLAINEQFF
TGTGCCAGCAGCCAAGCGTTTCTAGCGATCAATGAGCAGTTCTTC
>15|-|TRBV7-9|-|TRBJ2-6
CASTKSQGRANVLTF
TGTGCCAGCACTAAGAGCCAGGGGAGGGCCAACGTCCTGACTTTC
>13|once|TRBV7-9|-|TRBJ2-5
CASSFQGRETQYF
TGTGCCAGCAGCTTTCAGGGTAGGGAGACCCAGTACTTC
>15|-|TRBV19|-|TRBJ1-1
CASSINGAGNTEAFF
TGTGCCAGTAGTATCAATGGGGCAGGGAACACTGAAGCTTTCTTT
>15|once|TRBV28|-|TRBJ1-2
CASSLSPGNSYGYTF
TGTGCCAGCAGTTTAAGCCCGGGGAATTCCTATGGCTACACCTTC
>16|-|TRBV11-3|TRBD1|TRBJ2-1
CASSPRGSSSYNEQFF
TGTGCCAGCAGCCCCAGGGGGTCGAGCTCCTACAATGAGCAGTTCTTC
>14|-|TRBV7-3|-|TRBJ1-1
CASSLGRTNTEAFF
TGTGCCAGCAGCTTAGGGAGGACGAACACTGAAGCTTTCTTT
>15|-|TRBV10-3|-|TRBJ2-5
CAISDQDTAQGTQYF
TGTGCCATCAGTGACCAGGACACTGCCCAGGGGACCCAGTACTTC
>16|-|TRBV7-6|TRBD1|TRBJ2-7
CASSLGPGQGTHEQYF
TGTGCCAGCAGCTTAGGACCGGGACAGGGGACACACGAGCAGTACTTC